A selection of T cell receptor beta chains follows, all from one sample in a study of blood T cell repertoires in COVID-19. Libraries were prepared by immunoSEQ multiplex PCR; TCRdb keeps only in-frame clonotypes and omits some of them. The table has about 240,000 clones, approximately 90% seen once. Sequenced sample: PBMCs or T cells enriched from blood (not recorded which). The origin of the receptors is a woman aged 25 to 39 who had recovered from COVID-19. Each CDR3 is given with its conserved first and last residue. The D gene is left open where the match is weak. The size of a clone is reported for some rows only, either as once, few or many, or as a class for expanded clones.

V gene: TRBV4-1
J gene: TRBJ2-2
D gene: TRBD1
clone size: few
CDR3 protein: CASSPSGTGNTNTGELFF
CDR3 DNA: TGCGCCAGCAGCCCCTCCGGGACAGGGAATACGAACACCGGGGAGCTGTTTTTT

V gene: TRBV5-1
J gene: TRBJ1-2
D gene: .
clone size: .
CDR3 protein: CASSLQLPGNLATGHGYTF
CDR3 DNA: TGCGCCAGCAGCCTGCAACTACCCGGGAATCTGGCCACAGGGCATGGCTACACCTTC

V gene: TRBV7-2
J gene: TRBJ1-4
D gene: .
clone size: .
CDR3 protein: CASSLDRRPEKLFF
CDR3 DNA: TGTGCCAGCAGCTTAGACAGGCGGCCAGAAAAACTGTTTTTT

V gene: TRBV28
J gene: TRBJ2-7
D gene: .
clone size: .
CDR3 protein: CASTRGYEQYF
CDR3 DNA: TGTGCCAGTACTAGGGGGTACGAGCAGTACTTC

V gene: TRBV5-1
J gene: TRBJ1-6
D gene: .
clone size: .
CDR3 protein: CASSLQSFSYNSPLHF
CDR3 DNA: TGCGCCAGCAGCTTGCAGTCCTTCTCCTATAATTCACCCCTCCACTTT

V gene: TRBV28
J gene: TRBJ1-1
D gene: .
clone size: .
CDR3 protein: CASSLREPAEAFF
CDR3 DNA: TGTGCCAGCAGTTTAAGGGAGCCAGCTGAAGCTTTCTTT

V gene: TRBV4-3
J gene: TRBJ2-7
D gene: TRBD2
clone size: .
CDR3 protein: CASSQTPGATSGNLYEQYF
CDR3 DNA: TGCGCCAGCAGCCAAACCCCCGGGGCGACTAGCGGGAACCTCTACGAGCAGTACTTC

V gene: TRBV7-8
J gene: TRBJ1-2
D gene: TRBD1
clone size: .
CDR3 protein: CASSLNTKTGDYGYTF
CDR3 DNA: TGTGCCAGCAGCTTGAACACCAAAACAGGGGACTATGGCTACACCTTC

V gene: TRBV30
J gene: TRBJ1-5
D gene: TRBD1
clone size: .
CDR3 protein: CAWSGTGNQPQHF
CDR3 DNA: TGTGCCTGGAGTGGGACAGGGAATCAGCCCCAGCATTTT

V gene: TRBV9
J gene: TRBJ1-3
D gene: .
clone size: .
CDR3 protein: CASSGRSGEGPYGNTIYF
CDR3 DNA: TGTGCCAGCAGCGGACGGAGCGGGGAGGGGCCTTATGGAAACACCATATATTTT

V gene: TRBV12-3/TRBV12-4
J gene: TRBJ1-1
D gene: .
clone size: .
CDR3 protein: CASSFITQGEAFF
CDR3 DNA: TGTGCCAGCAGTTTCATAACCCAGGGTGAAGCTTTCTTT

V gene: TRBV21-1
J gene: TRBJ1-3
D gene: .
clone size: few
CDR3 protein: CASSPQEWSGNTIYF
CDR3 DNA: TGTGCCAGCAGCCCCCAGGAATGGTCTGGAAACACCATATATTTT

V gene: TRBV5-1
J gene: TRBJ2-1
D gene: .
clone size: once
CDR3 protein: CASSAAPANNEQFF
CDR3 DNA: TGCGCCAGCAGCGCCGCGCCCGCGAACAATGAGCAGTTCTTC

V gene: TRBV7-2
J gene: TRBJ2-7
D gene: TRBD1
clone size: .
CDR3 protein: CASSLGTGFFGEQYF
CDR3 DNA: TGTGCCAGCAGCTTGGGGACAGGGTTTTTCGGCGAGCAGTACTTC

V gene: TRBV4-1
J gene: TRBJ2-3
D gene: .
clone size: .
CDR3 protein: CASSQGRTEYF
CDR3 DNA: TGCGCCAGCAGCCAAGGGCGGACAGAATATTTT

V gene: TRBV10-3
J gene: TRBJ2-5
D gene: TRBD2
clone size: .
CDR3 protein: CAISREDVETQYF
CDR3 DNA: TGTGCCATCAGTCGGGAGGACGTGGAGACCCAGTACTTC

V gene: TRBV19
J gene: TRBJ2-7
D gene: .
clone size: .
CDR3 protein: CASSIKPSYEQYF
CDR3 DNA: TGTGCCAGTAGTATAAAGCCGAGCTACGAGCAGTACTTC

V gene: TRBV30
J gene: TRBJ1-4
D gene: .
clone size: .
CDR3 protein: CAWSAGGRANEKLFF
CDR3 DNA: TGTGCCTGGAGCGCTGGTGGGCGGGCTAATGAAAAACTGTTTTTT

V gene: TRBV14
J gene: TRBJ1-2
D gene: TRBD1
clone size: .
CDR3 protein: CASSYDRVNYGYTF
CDR3 DNA: TGTGCCAGCAGCTACGACAGGGTTAACTATGGCTACACCTTC

V gene: TRBV2
J gene: TRBJ2-1
D gene: TRBD2
clone size: .
CDR3 protein: CASRRLAGSNEQFF
CDR3 DNA: TGTGCCAGCAGAAGACTAGCGGGAAGCAATGAGCAGTTCTTC

V gene: TRBV6-1
J gene: TRBJ1-1
D gene: .
clone size: .
CDR3 protein: CASRETRRAALSVAFF
CDR3 DNA: TGTGCCAGCAGGGAAACTCGGAGGGCCGCTCTTTCGGTTGCTTTCTTT

V gene: TRBV4-1
J gene: TRBJ2-1
D gene: TRBD1
clone size: .
CDR3 protein: CASSQPGQGSYNEQFF
CDR3 DNA: TGCGCCAGCAGCCAACCGGGACAGGGATCCTACAATGAGCAGTTCTTC

V gene: TRBV7-9
J gene: TRBJ1-5
D gene: .
clone size: .
CDR3 protein: CASSPDSLNQPQHF
CDR3 DNA: TGTGCCAGCAGCCCGGACAGCCTTAATCAGCCCCAGCATTTT

V gene: TRBV18
J gene: TRBJ2-1
D gene: TRBD2
clone size: .
CDR3 protein: CASSPLTSAYNEQFF
CDR3 DNA: TGTGCCAGCTCACCACTGACTAGCGCGTACAATGAGCAGTTCTTC

V gene: TRBV7-6
J gene: TRBJ2-7
D gene: TRBD2
clone size: .
CDR3 protein: CASSLDSASGSSYEQYF
CDR3 DNA: TGTGCCAGCAGCCTCGATTCGGCTAGCGGGAGTTCCTACGAGCAGTACTTC

V gene: TRBV7-2
J gene: TRBJ1-5
D gene: TRBD1
clone size: .
CDR3 protein: CASSLPGTGWDQPQHF
CDR3 DNA: TGTGCCAGCAGCTTACCGGGGACAGGGTGGGATCAGCCCCAGCATTTT

V gene: TRBV11-3
J gene: TRBJ2-2
D gene: TRBD1
clone size: .
CDR3 protein: CASSPGTGGTGELFF
CDR3 DNA: TGTGCCAGCAGCCCTGGGACAGGAGGCACCGGGGAGCTGTTTTTT